The 12 T cell receptor beta chains below were found in one sample sequenced in a study of control samples from healthy donors and cancer patients. Generated by immunoSEQ multiplex PCR, the TCRdb table keeps only in-frame clones and is missing some. Of some 94,000 clones in the sample, about 88% are singletons; the top ten hold 9% to 10%. The sequenced sample was PBMCs. Receptor source: a woman in her fifties or sixties with colorectal cancer.

V and J are TRBV5-6 and TRBJ1-4, with D perhaps matching TRBD1 (5 bases). Per germline, CDR1 SGHDT and CDR2 YYEEEE. The CDR3 has 16 residues. The V gene lost 3 bases and the J gene lost 7 bases, with 19 bases spanning the gap. This CDR3 reads CASSWGPGLWGEKLFF. As DNA, the CDR3 is TGTGCCAGCAGCTGGGGACCAGGCCTGTGGGGTGAAAAACTGTTTTTT.

The J gene is TRBJ1-4, the V gene TRBV29-1; D is unresolved. The CDR3 sequence is 14 residues long. The V gene lost 6 bases and the J gene lost 0 bases, with 11 bases spanning the gap. The germline CDR1 and CDR2 sequences are SQVTM and ANQGSEA. This CDR3 is CSVARAATNEKLFF. The CDR3 region has the DNA TGCAGCGTCGCCCGGGCGGCAACTAATGAAAAACTGTTTTTT.

V is TRBV29-1 and J is TRBJ2-1, with TRBD2 matching 10 bases. The V gene end was trimmed by 3 bases and the J gene end by 4 bases; junction bases not matched to a gene: 3. In germline, CDR1 is SQVTM, CDR2 ANQGSEA. The CDR3 is made up of 14 amino acids. In DNA form, the CDR3 reads TGCAGCGTTGAGCTAGCGGGGGAGTACAATGAGCAGTTCTTC. Translation: CSVELAGEYNEQFF.

The V and J genes are TRBV5-8 and TRBJ2-5; D is ambiguous. The germline gives CDR1 SGHTS, CDR2 YDEGEE. The CDR3 is 12 amino acids. The germline V and J ends were trimmed by 7 bases and 2 bases, with 9 bases remaining between them. CDR3 loop: CASPGWQETQYF. CDR3 nucleotide sequence: TGTGCCAGCCCCGGCTGGCAAGAGACCCAGTACTTC.

The CDR3 DNA sequence: TGCGCCAGCAGCCCTTCAGATACTCAAGAGACCCAGTACTTC. Translated, it gives CASSPSDTQETQYF. The gene calls are TRBV5-1 and TRBJ2-5; D is ambiguous. The V gene's germline CDR1 is SGHRS and CDR2 YFSETQ. The CDR3 runs 14 residues. Trimming shortened V by 4 bases and J by 2 bases, and 12 bases separated the two germline ends.

This sequence joins TRBV2 and TRBJ2-5; TRBD1 matches 7 bases. This CDR3 comprises 15 residues. The junction had 7 bases not matched to a gene; V was cut back by 4 bases and J by 2 bases. From germline, CDR1 is SNHLY and CDR2 FYNNEI. CDR3 loop: CASSAQGTEQETQYF. The CDR3 DNA is TGTGCCAGCAGTGCCCAGGGGACAGAACAAGAGACCCAGTACTTC.

The table lists this clone with a count of one. The chain joins TRBV4-3 to TRBJ2-1; D ambiguous. The germline gives CDR1 LGHNA, CDR2 YSLEER. The CDR3 loop spans 15 amino acids. Trimming pared 3 bases from V and 5 bases from J, leaving 14 bases between. The CDR3 region is CASSHAYNQDNEQFF. The CDR3 coding sequence is TGCGCCAGCAGCCATGCTTACAATCAGGACAATGAGCAGTTCTTC.

The genes are TRBV9 and TRBJ2-1; D gene ambiguous. This CDR3 region has 15 residues. Trimming took 3 bases from V and 8 from J, leaving 18 bases between them. The germline CDR1 and CDR2 sequences are SGDLS and YYNGEE. CDR3 coding DNA: TGTGCCAGCAGCGCTGTAGGAACCCTTGGCCATGAGCAGTTCTTC. Protein: CASSAVGTLGHEQFF.

This chain joins TRBV7-2 and TRBJ2-2, with unresolved D. V was shortened by 5 bases and J by 4 bases, with 11 bases between the two germline ends. CDR3 size: 14 residues. Germline V lookup: CDR1 SGHTA, CDR2 FQGNSA. The CDR3 DNA reads TGTGCCAGCAGCCCCAATATGGGCACCGGGGAGCTGTTTTTT. Translation: CASSPNMGTGELFF.

This clone was counted only a few times. This chain joins TRBV30 and TRBJ2-5, with D tentatively TRBD2 (6 bases). The CDR3 covers 12 residues. Trimming removed 3 bases at V and 9 bases at J, with 14 bases between. Germline CDR1 GTSNPN, CDR2 SVGIG (reference sequence). This CDR3 is CAWREGPGAQYF. DNA of the CDR3: TGTGCCTGGAGGGAGGGACCTGGGGCCCAGTACTTC.

The chain combines TRBV9 with TRBJ1-2; 7 nucleotides align to TRBD1. The V and J ends lost 3 bases and 5 bases, in that order; junction bases with no gene match: 4. Germline loops: CDR1 SGDLS, CDR2 YYNGEE. The CDR3 is 13 amino acids. This chain's CDR3 is CASSATTGYGYTF. Here the CDR3 DNA reads TGTGCCAGCAGCGCAACGACAGGGTATGGCTACACCTTC.

The chain uses TRBV4-1 and TRBJ2-5; D gene ambiguous. Per germline, CDR1 MGHRA and CDR2 YSYEKL. The germline V and J ends were trimmed by 0 bases and 7 bases, with 12 bases remaining between them. The CDR3 is 14 residues long. The DNA of the CDR3 is TGCGCCAGCAGCCAAGATAGCAGGCTCAGGACCCAGTACTTC. Its translation: CASSQDSRLRTQYF.